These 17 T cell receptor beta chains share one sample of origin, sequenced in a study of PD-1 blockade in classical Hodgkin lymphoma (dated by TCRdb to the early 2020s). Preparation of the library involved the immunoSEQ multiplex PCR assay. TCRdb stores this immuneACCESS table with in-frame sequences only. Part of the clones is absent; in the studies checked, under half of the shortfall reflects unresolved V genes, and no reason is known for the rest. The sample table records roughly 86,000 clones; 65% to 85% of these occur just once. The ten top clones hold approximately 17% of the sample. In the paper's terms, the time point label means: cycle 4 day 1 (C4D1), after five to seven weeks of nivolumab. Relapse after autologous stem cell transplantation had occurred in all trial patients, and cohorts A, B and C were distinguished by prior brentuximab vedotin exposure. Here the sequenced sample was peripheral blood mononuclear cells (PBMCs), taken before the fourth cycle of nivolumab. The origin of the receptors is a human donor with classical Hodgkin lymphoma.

The CDR3 coding sequence is TGTGCCATCTTAAGCGGCGGCACCGGGGAGCTGTTTTTT. Encoded protein: CAILSGGTGELFF. The rearrangement joins TRBV10-3 to TRBJ2-2; tentative D call: TRBD2 (5 bases). This CDR3 contains 13 residues. Looked up from germline, CDR1 is ENHRY and CDR2 is SYGVKD. Between the trimmed V and J ends, which lost 8 bases and 4 bases, there was a span of 11 bases.

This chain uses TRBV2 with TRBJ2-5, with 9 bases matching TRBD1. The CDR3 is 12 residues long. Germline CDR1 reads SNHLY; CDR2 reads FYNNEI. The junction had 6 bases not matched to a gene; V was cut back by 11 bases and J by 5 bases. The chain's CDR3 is CAHRGLGETQYF. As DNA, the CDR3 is TGTGCCCACAGGGGGCTCGGGGAGACCCAGTACTTC. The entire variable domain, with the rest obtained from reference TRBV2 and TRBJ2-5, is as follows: EPEVTQTPSHQVTQMGQEVILRCVPISNHLYFYWYRQILGQKVEFLVSFYNNEISEKSEIFDDQFSVERPDGSNFTLKIRSTKLEDSAMYFCAHRGLGETQYFGPGTRLLVL.

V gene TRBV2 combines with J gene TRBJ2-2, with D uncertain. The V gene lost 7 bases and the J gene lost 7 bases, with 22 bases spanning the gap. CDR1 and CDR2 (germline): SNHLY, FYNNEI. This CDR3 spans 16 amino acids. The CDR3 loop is CASTQESPGLGGELFF. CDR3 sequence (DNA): TGTGCCAGCACCCAAGAATCACCGGGCCTGGGCGGGGAGCTGTTTTTT.

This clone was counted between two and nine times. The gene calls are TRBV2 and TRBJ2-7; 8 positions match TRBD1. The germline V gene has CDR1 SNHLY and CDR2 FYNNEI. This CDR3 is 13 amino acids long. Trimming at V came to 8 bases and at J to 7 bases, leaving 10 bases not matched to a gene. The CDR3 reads CASVRDRNQEQYF. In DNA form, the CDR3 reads TGTGCCAGCGTCCGGGACAGGAACCAGGAGCAGTACTTC. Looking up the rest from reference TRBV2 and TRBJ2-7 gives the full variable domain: EPEVTQTPSHQVTQMGQEVILRCVPISNHLYFYWYRQILGQKVEFLVSFYNNEISEKSEIFDDQFSVERPDGSNFTLKIRSTKLEDSAMYFCASVRDRNQEQYFGPGTRLTVT.

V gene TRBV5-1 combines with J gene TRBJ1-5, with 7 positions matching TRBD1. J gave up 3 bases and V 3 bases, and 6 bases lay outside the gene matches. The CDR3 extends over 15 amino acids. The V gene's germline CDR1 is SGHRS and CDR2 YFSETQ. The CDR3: CASSSGTEINQPQHF. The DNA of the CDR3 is TGCGCCAGCAGCTCCGGGACAGAGATCAATCAGCCCCAGCATTTT.

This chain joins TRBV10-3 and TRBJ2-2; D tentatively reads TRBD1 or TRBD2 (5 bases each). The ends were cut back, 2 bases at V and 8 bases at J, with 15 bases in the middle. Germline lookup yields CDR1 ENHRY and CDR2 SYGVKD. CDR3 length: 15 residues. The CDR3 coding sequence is TGTGCCATCAGTGAGGATGGGGGTGTTCAGGGGGAGCTGTTTTTT. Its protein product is CAISEDGGVQGELFF.

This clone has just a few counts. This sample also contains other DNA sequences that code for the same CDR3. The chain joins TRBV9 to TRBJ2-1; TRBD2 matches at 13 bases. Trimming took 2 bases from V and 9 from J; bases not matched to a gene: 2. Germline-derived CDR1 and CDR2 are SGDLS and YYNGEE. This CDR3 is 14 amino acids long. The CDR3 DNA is TGTGCCAGCAGCGTTGGACTAGCGGGAGCTGAGCAGTTCTTC. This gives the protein CASSVGLAGAEQFF.

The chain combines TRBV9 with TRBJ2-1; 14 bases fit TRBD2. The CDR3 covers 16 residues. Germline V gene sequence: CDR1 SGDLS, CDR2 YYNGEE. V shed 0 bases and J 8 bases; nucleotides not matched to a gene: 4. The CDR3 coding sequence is TGTGCCAGCAGCGTAGGACTAGCGGGAGGGCTGGATGAGCAGTTCTTC. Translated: CASSVGLAGGLDEQFF.

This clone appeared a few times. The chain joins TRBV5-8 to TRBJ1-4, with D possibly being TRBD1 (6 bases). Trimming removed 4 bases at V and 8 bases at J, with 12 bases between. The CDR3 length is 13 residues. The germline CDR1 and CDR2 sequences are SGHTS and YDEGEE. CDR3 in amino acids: CASSLQGMEKLFF. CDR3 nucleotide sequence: TGTGCCAGCAGCCTACAGGGTATGGAAAAACTGTTTTTT. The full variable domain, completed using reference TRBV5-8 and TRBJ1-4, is EAGVTQSPTHLIKTRGQQATLRCSPISGHTSVYWYQQALGLGLQFLLWYDEGEERNRGNFPPRFSGRQFPNYSSELNVNALELEDSALYLCASSLQGMEKLFFGSGTQLSVL.

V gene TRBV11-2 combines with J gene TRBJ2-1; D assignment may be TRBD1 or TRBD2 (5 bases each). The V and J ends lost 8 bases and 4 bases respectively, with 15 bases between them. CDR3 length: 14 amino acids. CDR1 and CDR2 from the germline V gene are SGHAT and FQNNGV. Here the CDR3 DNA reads TGTGCCAGCGGCGCCGGGACGAGATACAATGAGCAGTTCTTC. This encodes CASGAGTRYNEQFF.

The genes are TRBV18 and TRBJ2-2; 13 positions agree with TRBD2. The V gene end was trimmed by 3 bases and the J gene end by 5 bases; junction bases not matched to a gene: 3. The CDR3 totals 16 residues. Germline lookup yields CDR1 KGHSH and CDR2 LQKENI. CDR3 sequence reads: CASSPGLAGSTGELFF. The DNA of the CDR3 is TGTGCCAGCTCACCGGGACTAGCGGGAAGTACCGGGGAGCTGTTTTTT. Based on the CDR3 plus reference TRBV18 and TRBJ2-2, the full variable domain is NAGVMQNPRHLVRRRGQEARLRCSPMKGHSHVYWYRQLPEEGLKFMVYLQKENIIDESGMPKERFSAEFPKEGPSILRIQQVVRGDSAAYFCASSPGLAGSTGELFFGEGSRLTVL.

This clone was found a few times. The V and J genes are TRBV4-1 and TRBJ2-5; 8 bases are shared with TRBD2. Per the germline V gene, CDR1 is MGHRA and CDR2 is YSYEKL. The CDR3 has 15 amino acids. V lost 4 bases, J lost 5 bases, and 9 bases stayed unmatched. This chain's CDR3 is CASSRTGLVRETQYF. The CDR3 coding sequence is TGCGCCAGCAGCCGCACGGGACTAGTTCGGGAGACCCAGTACTTC.

The CDR3 DNA follows: TGTGCCTGCTTTAGCGGGGGCTACGAGCAGTACTTC. It codes for CACFSGGYEQYF. The chain uses TRBV30 and TRBJ2-7, with 9 bases fitting TRBD2. CDR1 is GTSNPN and CDR2 is SVGIG in the germline V gene (reference sequence). The CDR3 covers 12 residues. The V gene end was trimmed by 6 bases and the J gene end by 3 bases; junction bases not matched to a gene: 3.

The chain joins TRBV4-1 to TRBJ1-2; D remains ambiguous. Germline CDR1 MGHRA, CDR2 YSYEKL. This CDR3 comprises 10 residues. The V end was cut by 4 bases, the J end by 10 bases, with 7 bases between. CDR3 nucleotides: TGCGCCAGCAGCCGGGTGGTCTACACCTTC. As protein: CASSRVVYTF.

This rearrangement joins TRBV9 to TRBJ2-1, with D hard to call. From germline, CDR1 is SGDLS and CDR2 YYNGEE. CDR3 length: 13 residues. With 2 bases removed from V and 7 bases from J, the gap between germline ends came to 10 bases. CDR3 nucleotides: TGTGCCAGCAGCGTCCAGCATTTAAATGAGCAGTTCTTC. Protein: CASSVQHLNEQFF.

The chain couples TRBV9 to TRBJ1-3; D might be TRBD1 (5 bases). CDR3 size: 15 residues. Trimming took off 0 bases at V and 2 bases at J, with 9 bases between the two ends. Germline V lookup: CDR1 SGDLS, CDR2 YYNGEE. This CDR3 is CASSVVEGPGNTIYF. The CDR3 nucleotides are TGTGCCAGCAGCGTAGTGGAGGGGCCTGGAAACACCATATATTTT.

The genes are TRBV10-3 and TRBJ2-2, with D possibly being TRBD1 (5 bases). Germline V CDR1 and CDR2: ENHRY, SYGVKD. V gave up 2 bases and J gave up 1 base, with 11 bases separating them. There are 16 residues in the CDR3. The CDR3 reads CAISEREQGNTGELFF. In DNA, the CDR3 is TGTGCCATCAGTGAGCGTGAGCAGGGGAACACCGGGGAGCTGTTTTTT.